This passage covers 11 T cell receptor beta chains from one sample sequenced in a study of cytomegalovirus exposure and HLA in healthy donors. The PCR made use of 60 Vbeta and 13 Jbeta primers. Sequencing was performed with immunoSEQ multiplex PCR; in TCRdb, only in-frame clones are kept and a portion is missing. The sample's table shows approximately 140,000 clones. Sequencing used PBMCs. Receptor source: a man aged 35-49 years in good health and CMV-seronegative.

V usage is TRBV7-9 and J usage is TRBJ2-2; tentatively, D is TRBD2 (5 bases). Germline loops: CDR1 SEHNR, CDR2 FQNEAQ (reference sequence). Trimming pared 0 bases from V and 3 bases from J, leaving 11 bases between. This CDR3 spans 16 amino acids. The DNA of the CDR3 is TGTGCCAGCAGCTTAGCGCACGGGGTTGACACCGGGGAGCTGTTTTTT. Protein: CASSLAHGVDTGELFF.

CDR3 sequence (DNA): TGTGCCAGCGGCGGTGGGGGCGCGGAGGGGGCTTCCTATGGCTACACCTTC. It encodes CASGGGGAEGASYGYTF. This chain connects TRBV2 to TRBJ1-2; 7 nucleotides align to TRBD1. Germline V gene lookup returns CDR1 SNHLY and CDR2 FYNNEI. The ends lost 8 bases at V and 4 bases at J; junction bases unmatched: 19. The CDR3 spans 17 residues.

The genes are TRBV2 and TRBJ2-1; 8 bases line up with TRBD2. J gave up 9 bases and V 7 bases, and 14 bases lay outside the gene matches. There are 15 residues in the CDR3. From germline, CDR1 is SNHLY and CDR2 FYNNEI. The CDR3 coding sequence is TGTGCCAGCAAGGAGCGGGGGTCCCTACAGGGTGAGCAGTTCTTC. This codes for CASKERGSLQGEQFF.

This chain links TRBV7-9 with TRBJ1-5; the D gene is possibly TRBD1 (6 bases). The CDR3 spans 17 residues. V was clipped by 5 bases and J by 4 bases, with 21 bases between them. Looked up from germline, CDR1 is SEHNR and CDR2 is FQNEAQ (reference sequence). DNA for the CDR3: TGTGCCAGCAGCCTCGCGGGGGGGGGCGCGAAGAATCAGCCCCAGCATTTT. Amino acids: CASSLAGGGAKNQPQHF.

The chain combines TRBV5-1 with TRBJ1-6; D perhaps matches TRBD1 (6 bases). Trimming removed 1 base from V and 10 bases from J, with 12 bases in between. Germline assignment: CDR1 SGHRS and CDR2 YFSETQ. This CDR3 spans 14 amino acids. DNA for the CDR3: TGCGCCAGCAGCTTGTCGCAGGGGCCCTCACCCCTCCACTTT. Protein sequence: CASSLSQGPSPLHF.

The V call is TRBV6-5, the J call TRBJ1-4; perhaps TRBD1 as D (5 bases). The V gene's germline CDR1 is MNHEY and CDR2 SVGAGI. This CDR3 has 12 residues. The V end was cut by 2 bases, the J end by 8 bases, with 6 bases between. The CDR3 DNA sequence: TGTGCCAGCAGTTACGACAGAGAAAAACTGTTTTTT. This encodes CASSYDREKLFF.

This chain connects TRBV28 to TRBJ1-5, with 12 bases matching TRBD1. J was trimmed by 5 bases and V by 4 bases; bases with no gene match: 6. This CDR3 region has 16 residues. The germline V gene encodes CDR1 MDHEN and CDR2 SYDVKM. The CDR3 sequence is CASSSGDRGPHQPQHF. The CDR3 nucleotides are TGTGCCAGCAGTTCCGGGGACAGGGGGCCTCATCAGCCCCAGCATTTT. The full variable domain, its missing parts supplied by reference TRBV28 and TRBJ1-5, is DVKVTQSSRYLVKRTGEKVFLECVQDMDHENMFWYRQDPGLGLRLIYFSYDVKMKEKGDIPEGYSVSREKKERFSLILESASTNQTSMYLCASSSGDRGPHQPQHFGDGTRLSIL.

V usage is TRBV5-8 and J usage is TRBJ1-5; TRBD1 matches 7 bases. V shed 3 bases and J 1 base; nucleotides not matched to a gene: 1. CDR1 is SGHTS and CDR2 is YDEGEE in the germline V gene. The CDR3 loop spans 14 amino acids. Here the CDR3 DNA reads TGTGCCAGCAGCTCGGGACAGAGCAATCAGCCCCAGCATTTT. It specifies CASSSGQSNQPQHF.

This chain connects TRBV28 to TRBJ1-2; 7 bases are shared with TRBD1. J was trimmed by 0 bases and V by 4 bases; bases with no gene match: 5. This CDR3 is built from 15 residues. Germline CDR1 MDHEN, CDR2 SYDVKM. The CDR3 protein is CASSSKGAPNYGYTF. CDR3 bases: TGTGCCAGCAGTTCTAAGGGGGCCCCTAACTATGGCTACACCTTC.

The chain has TRBV9 and TRBJ1-6; D is possibly TRBD1 (6 bases). Trimming shortened V by 2 bases and J by 5 bases, and 14 bases separated the two germline ends. CDR1 is SGDLS, CDR2 YYNGEE, per germline. This CDR3 is built from 16 residues. The CDR3: CASSVLDRFDNSPLHF. The CDR3 region has the DNA TGTGCCAGCAGCGTGCTCGACAGGTTCGATAATTCACCCCTCCACTTT. The full variable domain, rest sourced from reference TRBV9 and TRBJ1-6, is DSGVTQTPKHLITATGQRVTLRCSPRSGDLSVYWYQQSLDQGLQFLIQYYNGEERAKGNILERFSAQQFPDLHSELNLSSLELGDSALYFCASSVLDRFDNSPLHFGNGTRLTVT.

V gene TRBV5-4 combines with J gene TRBJ2-1; 14 positions match TRBD2. V gave up 3 bases and J gave up 8 bases; unmatched junction bases: 7. The CDR3 has 16 residues. Germline CDR1 is SGHNT and CDR2 is YYREEE (reference sequence). CDR3 coding DNA: TGTGCCAGCAGCTCCGGGACTAGCGGGGGACAATATGAGCAGTTCTTC. It translates to CASSSGTSGGQYEQFF.